This record concerns one TCR beta chain sequence. Its antigen specificity is not known. Base qualities are not at hand, and no much larger clone is one base apart. The cohort comprised 670 or so healthy bone marrow donors. All cohort members were sampled while nominally healthy, although unrecorded immune exposures were likely present. The donor was CMV seropositive and belonged to the group of about 290 seropositive cohort members. A peripheral blood sample was collected from each donor, and TCR beta sequencing was performed on peripheral blood mononuclear cells. The Qiagen DNeasy Blood Extraction Kit was used to extract genomic DNA from the blood cell samples. This record comes from a study of cytomegalovirus exposure and HLA in healthy donors (dated by TCRdb to between 2016 and 2019). About the investigation overall: An earlier analysis of 550 to 700 of the donors reported 250 to 350 Gb of sequence data and around 110 million unique TCR beta sequences from about 179 million T cells. About 320 gigabases of sequencing data and tens of millions of unique TCR sequences were included in an early release covering several hundred HLA-typed donors. The genetic ancestry cluster associated with self-reported Caucasian donors included 81% of the roughly 400 genotyped donors. The study aimed to test whether signatures of past pathogen exposure could be identified by cataloging public T cell receptors. The study profiled the T cell repertoires of fewer than 850 subjects by immunosequencing and related them to cytomegalovirus serostatus. A separate validation cohort of some 130 different subjects was used in addition to the roughly 670-subject first cohort. To predict cytomegalovirus infection status, the study brought together high-throughput TCR immunosequencing, statistical association of individual TCRs with disease status, and machine learning. A later analysis re-examined previously published TCR beta repertoires from around 670 donors and added high-resolution HLA genotyping to investigate patterns of TCR occurrence. In the later analysis, no new phenotypic data were used to find candidate immune exposures; instead, reliance was placed on TCR beta sequences and their occurrence across donors. An earlier analysis of around 580 of the donors used high-throughput TCR beta sequencing to judge whether each TCR beta V gene segment behaved as functional or pseudogenic. Donor age, sex, ethnicity and CMV serostatus were compiled alongside the repertoire data. In a later genetic analysis, genome-wide SNP genotypes for about three fifths of the 666 donors were used, and that subset was treated as a discovery cohort. Every repertoire in the discovery cohort had been generated on one and the same sequencing platform. Both class I and class II loci were covered by HLA typing, at four-digit resolution. The number of typed donors differed by locus: roughly 620-630 for A, B, C, DRB1 and DQB1; 500 to 550 for DQA1; 606 for DPA1; and around 470 for DPB1. Roughly five DR-DQ haplotypes were handled as single units for association and clustering, since linkage in the cohort was strong. Across 300 to 500 genotyped donors of the cohort, an average of about 200,000 unique TCR beta nucleotide sequences per donor were sequenced, and 15% to 20% of those sequences were non-productive. General findings and caveats noted by the study authors: The cohort was sequenced for TCR beta chains only, and without alpha or paired-chain data the features that could be detected were limited. In vitro tests confirmed that a few of the cytomegalovirus-associated TCR beta chains recognize cytomegalovirus antigens. According to a later analysis, parvovirus B19, influenza, CMV and Epstein-Barr virus appeared linked to several top co-occurrence clusters. At a false discovery rate of 0.05, a later analysis linked 15,000 to 20,000 TCR beta sequences to specific HLA alleles. Linkage disequilibrium might explain the correlated functional status among segregating V segments, but an unknown experimental factor could not be ruled out. When HLA alleles, especially DR and DQ, strongly co-occurred, TCR associations were difficult to assign to individual alleles. The authors suggested that the approach could potentially be extended to other disease states and immunological phenotypes. Because counts were too low, some 16 rarely observed V segments, including chromosome 9 orphons, were excluded from the earlier analysis of 587 of the donors. In a later genetic analysis, a missense DCLRE1C variant was associated with V-gene and J-gene trimming of TCR beta chains, and the association was replicated in an independent cohort. For the cohort, immune exposure information was limited to CMV serostatus. An earlier analysis of approximately 570 of the donors showed that most TCR beta V segments appeared in productive rearrangements either about 87% or about 30% of the time, which broadly matched IMGT annotations. A further reported finding was that TCR beta sequences accurately predicted the HLA-A and HLA-B alleles for most subjects in the first cohort. A later genetic analysis reported fewer N-insertions in productive TCRs among donors in an Asian-associated ancestry cluster than the 666-donor mean. A later analysis found that HLA-associated TCR beta chains were more clonally expanded and had lower generation probabilities than equally common non-associated chains. In a later analysis, most CMV-associated TCR beta chains were found to appear HLA-restricted, with HLA associations seemingly driven largely by CMV exposure. Across donors, most TCR sequences were observed very rarely, whereas some public TCRs were present in many individuals. Because HLA typing was missing for some donors at each locus, association tests included only the typed subset. The study listed 150 to 200 TCR beta chains as associated with cytomegalovirus. In a later analysis, the rate of TCR association differed among HLA loci, with DRB1 alleles having the most associated TCRs and HLA-C alleles having the fewest. In both the original and validation cohorts, the classifier was reported to diagnose cytomegalovirus status with high specificity and sensitivity. Some IMGT-functional V segments, including TRBV6-2 and TRBV6-3, could not be told apart with the 87-base-pair reads, so those segments were excluded. The sequencing pipeline was judged likely to have produced a cluster of highly shared sequence variants as a technical artifact. Presence/absence analyses assumed roughly uniform sequencing depth across donors, an assumption that may not hold.

Libraries came from the immunoSEQ multiplex PCR assay. For the multiplex PCR, a mixture combining 60 forward primers for TCR Vbeta segments and 13 reverse primers for TCR Jbeta segments was used. The CDR3 region of rearranged TCR beta genes was amplified from genomic DNA by a multiplex PCR assay. The amplified TCR beta libraries were sequenced on the Illumina HiSeq System as 87-base-pair reads. Concerning the study's data processing: A later analysis tallied 75 million to 85 million unique TCR beta chains across the 660 or so repertoires, and roughly 11 million of those chains were shared by two or more donors. Raw reads were error-corrected and collapsed into unique sequences with a nearest-neighbor algorithm that merged closely related sequences to remove PCR and sequencing errors. CDR3 sequences were aligned to IMGT reference sequences to assign V, D and J gene segments. For a sequence to be retained, at least a six-nucleotide match to both a V gene segment and a J gene segment was required. A rearrangement was called productive if the CDR3 had no stop codons and remained in frame with V and J, and every other rearrangement was called non-productive. CDR3 was defined by IMGT convention, running from the second conserved V-encoded cysteine to the conserved J-encoded phenylalanine. In an earlier analysis of around 540 of the donors, sequences lacking an unambiguous match to a single V gene segment were excluded. In an earlier analysis of about 590 of the donors, a V segment was called functional when productive rearrangements were above 56.7%, and segregating when the standard deviation between donors exceeded 5%. To diagnose cytomegalovirus status from the catalog of TCR beta chain sequences, a statistical classification framework was built. A later analysis assigned V and J genes by comparing TCR nucleotide sequences with IMGT/GENE-DB human TR gene sequences. The TCRdist pipeline was used in a later analysis to assign CDR3 sequences and most-parsimonious VDJ recombination scenarios. In a later analysis, each TCR beta chain was defined by its CDR3 amino acid sequence together with its V-gene family, and reads without a unique V-gene family were excluded. As a way to deal with suspected cross-contamination and a sequencing artifact, a later analysis dropped over 550 nucleotide sequences that were highly shared and had low generation probability. In a later analysis, a clonal expansion index for each public chain was calculated from normalized within-repertoire ranks of inferred template counts. Generation probabilities in a later analysis came from a VDJ recombination model fitted to out-of-frame rearrangements, and those results were checked against IGoR. In a later analysis, hypergeometric tests were used to score TCR-TCR, TCR-HLA and TCR-CMV co-occurrence, with a repertoire-size bias correction applied to TCR pairs. To estimate false discovery rates, a later analysis permuted the HLA or CMV assignments 20 times. A later analysis grouped co-occurring TCRs with DBSCAN, adding TCRdist sequence similarity when clustering within HLA-allele-positive subsets. Repertoires with fewer than 30,000 or more than 120,000 public chains were left out of co-occurrence clustering, as were about 5 repertoires with anomalous nucleotide sharing. What TCRdb holds here is the immuneACCESS table cut down to in-frame rearrangements. Part of the clones is not present; checked against another copy, under half of the missing clones reflect an unresolved V gene, and the others are unexplained. V, J and clone size derive from that table, while D and trimming were established from the DNA sequence. Across this sample there are about 140,000 clones, with around 80% seen only once. The ten largest clones capture approximately 8.3% of the sample.

The germline V gene provides CDR1 SGHTA and CDR2 FQGNSA. Clipping removes 4 bases from V and 3 bases from J, with 0 as the unmatched junction base count. The CDR3 numbers 14 residues from cysteine through phenylalanine. Only the CDR3 portion is preserved as DNA: 42 bases, with reading frame beginning at the first base. Sequences were obtained from PBMCs. The chain links TRBV7-2 with TRBJ2-3, and 11 junctional nucleotides match TRBD1. The sequence came from a woman aged 45-59 years in good health and CMV-seropositive. The DNA reads as follows: TGTGCCAGCAGCTGGGACAGGGGGACAGATACGCAGTATTTT. This translates into CASSWDRGTDTQYF.